Given below is one T cell receptor beta chain in context. The antigen remains undetermined. The authors reverse transcribed all of the isolated RNA, so sequencing captured expressed TCRB transcripts. Read counts averaged roughly 4 million for samples of naive, central memory and regulatory T cells. The table came from immunoSEQ multiplex PCR; TCRdb's copy has only in-frame clones and leaves some out. Of hundreds of thousands of clones listed, roughly 11% are singletons. V was shortened by 0 bases and J by 2 bases, with 15 bases between the two germline ends. Germline V gene data show CDR1 as LGHNA and CDR2 as YNFKEQ. The length of the CDR3 is 17 residues. This entry is derived from a study of beta chain features in type 1 diabetes. Study-level results: Naive, central memory and Treg TCRB repertoires seemed to resemble each other more closely in patients than they did in healthy donors. Shorter TCRB CDR3s, moderately but significantly so, marked every one of the four CD4+ subsets in Type 1 diabetes patients. For cells with high TCR expression, cDNA sequencing could yield over-representation.

The rearrangement joins TRBV4-2 to TRBJ2-3, with a weak D call TRBD2 (6 bases). This receptor was obtained from a man aged 30-40 years with type 1 diabetes. The sequencing sample was made of naive CD4+ T cells from blood. DNA of the CDR3: TGTGCCAGCAGCCAAGATCTATTAGCGGAGGACACAGATACGCAGTATTTT. It specifies CASSQDLLAEDTDTQYF.